This T cell receptor beta chain was observed in a study of Graves' ophthalmopathy and Graves' hyperthyroidism. As the template, RNA transcripts were used to amplify TCR beta CDR3 regions. First-round RT-PCR employed HTBI primers, with a second-round multiplex PCR after it. A single record per CDR3 protein comes from TCRdb applying MiXCR to the multiplex PCR reads. The sample lists 500,000 to 700,000 distinct CDR3 sequences; 20% to 25% were seen once. This CDR3 has 15 amino acids. Germline CDR1 reads MNHEY; CDR2 reads SVGAGI. Trimming took 3 bases from V and 1 from J; bases not matched to a gene: 5. Only newly diagnosed hyperthyroidism patients aged 18 to 65, with under 2 months' duration, were enrolled.

The TCR sequence derives from a woman aged 18-29 years with stable Graves' hyperthyroidism. Some clones in this sample may be carry-over from other donors' samples. Material for sequencing was peripheral blood. This chain joins TRBV6-5 and TRBJ1-1; 7 bases are a match to TRBD1. CDR3: CASSYQGGRNTEAFF. The CDR3 DNA sequence: TGTGCCAGCAGTTATCAGGGGGGTAGGAACACTGAAGCTTTCTTT.